These 14 T cell receptor beta chains share one sample of origin, sequenced in a study of CD4 T cells in relation to SARS-CoV-2 and coronaviruses (dated by TCRdb to the early 2020s). No antigen has been assigned to these receptors. The library was obtained by the immunoSEQ multiplex PCR assay. This immuneACCESS table, as held by TCRdb, lists in-frame sequences with V and J called but not all clones. Of the missing ones, under half trace to an unresolved V gene in checked studies; the others have no known cause. Across this sample there are 20,000 to 25,000 clones, with about 71% seen only once. Together, the top ten hold roughly a sixth of the sample. CD4+ T cells from unexposed donors were collected before the COVID-19 pandemic (2011-2018). The EasySep CD4+ T cell isolation kit was used to isolate CD4+ T cells once the cultures had run for roughly 10 days. Sequences were obtained from CD4+ T cells from PBMCs, cultured in vitro. The receptors come from a human donor in good health.

CDR3 amino acids: CASSFVQNTGELFF. The CDR3, as DNA: TGTGCCAGCAGTTTCGTCCAAAACACCGGGGAGCTGTTTTTT. This chain uses TRBV27 with TRBJ2-2; unclear D gene. The germline V and J ends were trimmed by 3 bases and 2 bases, with 7 bases remaining between them. The CDR3 consists of 14 residues. Germline values: CDR1 MNHEY, CDR2 SMNVEV (reference sequence).

This clone has a single count. The rearrangement links TRBV5-1 to TRBJ2-1; D is uncertain. The CDR3 runs 15 residues. Germline CDR1 reads SGHRS; CDR2 reads YFSETQ. Between the trimmed V and J ends, which lost 5 bases and 2 bases, there was a span of 14 bases. Here the CDR3 reads CASSPKGVPYNEQFF. CDR3 sequence (DNA): TGCGCCAGCAGTCCCAAGGGCGTACCCTACAATGAGCAGTTCTTC.

This clone was counted a single time. V is TRBV4-3 and J is TRBJ2-3; TRBD2 aligns across 11 bases. Germline CDR1 reads LGHNA; CDR2 reads YSLEER. The CDR3 runs 16 residues. The V segment lost 3 bases and the J segment 4 bases; nucleotides outside the gene matches: 6. CDR3 nucleotides: TGCGCCAGCAGCCAGCTAGCGGGGGGAGGGTCAGATACGCAGTATTTT. It specifies CASSQLAGGGSDTQYF.

The CDR3 here is CASSLDPGTQETQYF. CDR3 coding DNA: TGTGCCAGCAGCTTAGATCCAGGGACACAAGAGACCCAGTACTTC. The rearrangement uses TRBV11-1 and TRBJ2-5; D might be TRBD1 (6 bases). Per germline, CDR1 SGHAT and CDR2 FQDESV (reference sequence). This CDR3 is built from 15 residues. With 1 base removed from V and 2 bases from J, the gap between germline ends came to 11 bases.

The chain has TRBV10-1 and TRBJ2-6, with D perhaps TRBD1 (5 bases). CDR1 WNHNN and CDR2 SYGVQD come from the germline V gene (reference sequence). The CDR3 has 15 amino acids. V shed 4 bases and J shed 0 bases, with 7 bases lying between them. CDR3 residues: CASSADSSGANVLTF. The CDR3, as DNA: TGCGCCAGCAGTGCCGACAGCTCTGGGGCCAACGTCCTGACTTTC.

The V gene is TRBV12-3 or TRBV12-4, the J gene TRBJ2-2; D not certain. Trimming took off 7 bases at V and 6 bases at J, with 9 bases between the two ends. The CDR3 has 12 amino acids. CDR3 protein: CASTQAPGELFF. CDR3 coding DNA: TGTGCCAGCACCCAAGCCCCCGGGGAGCTGTTTTTT.

The genes are TRBV2 and TRBJ1-5; no firm D call. Trimming shortened V by 5 bases and J by 1 base, and 6 bases separated the two germline ends. The CDR3 is made up of 13 amino acids. Germline V gene data show CDR1 as SNHLY and CDR2 as FYNNEI. DNA for the CDR3: TGTGCCAGCAGTTTGGACAGCAATCAGCCCCAGCATTTT. It specifies CASSLDSNQPQHF.

The genes are TRBV11-2 and TRBJ2-1; no firm D call. Germline V gene data show CDR1 as SGHAT and CDR2 as FQNNGV. The CDR3 runs 11 residues. Trimming took off 6 bases at V and 5 bases at J, with 5 bases between the two ends. In DNA, the CDR3 is TGTGCCAGCAGGCTTCACAATGAGCAGTTCTTC. Translation gives CASRLHNEQFF.

This chain joins TRBV25-1 and TRBJ2-3; D perhaps matches TRBD1 (6 bases). Germline V gene sequence: CDR1 MGHDK, CDR2 SYGVNS. The CDR3 extends over 13 amino acids. Between the trimmed V and J ends, which lost 6 bases and 6 bases, there was a span of 13 bases. The CDR3 here is CASSAGAIDTQYF. CDR3 sequence (DNA): TGTGCCAGCAGCGCAGGGGCCATTGATACGCAGTATTTT.

This clone was counted between two and nine times. The chain combines TRBV4-1 with TRBJ1-1, with D perhaps matching TRBD1 (6 bases). The CDR3 sequence is 15 residues long. CDR1 is MGHRA and CDR2 is YSYEKL in the germline V gene. V lost 1 base, J lost 4 bases, and 13 bases lay in between. CDR3 bases: TGCGCCAGCAGCCAAGGGGATCAGGGGATCACTGAAGCTTTCTTT. This translates into CASSQGDQGITEAFF.

The chain uses TRBV2 and TRBJ2-7; 16 bases map to TRBD2. The ends lost 6 bases at V and 5 bases at J; junction bases unmatched: 4. CDR3 size: 15 residues. The germline gives CDR1 SNHLY, CDR2 FYNNEI. Here the CDR3 reads CASRGTSGRANEQYF. In DNA form, the CDR3 reads TGTGCCAGCAGAGGGACTAGCGGGAGGGCAAACGAGCAGTACTTC. Complete variable domain (other parts from reference TRBV2 and TRBJ2-7): EPEVTQTPSHQVTQMGQEVILRCVPISNHLYFYWYRQILGQKVEFLVSFYNNEISEKSEIFDDQFSVERPDGSNFTLKIRSTKLEDSAMYFCASRGTSGRANEQYFGPGTRLTVT.

The chain has TRBV18 and TRBJ2-2; the match to TRBD1 covers 7 bases. There are 15 residues in the CDR3. Germline-derived CDR1 and CDR2 are KGHSH and LQKENI. V lost 4 bases and J lost 5; bases outside the gene matches: 7. In DNA, the CDR3 is TGTGCCAGCTCACGTGGACAGGTGGGGACCGGGGAGCTGTTTTTT. As protein: CASSRGQVGTGELFF.

The CDR3 sequence: CASSALGLASDEQFF. The CDR3 nucleotides are TGTGCCAGCAGCGCCCTGGGGCTAGCTTCCGATGAGCAGTTCTTC. The chain carries TRBV11-2 and TRBJ2-1, with D perhaps matching TRBD1 or TRBD2 (5 bases each). CDR1 and CDR2 (germline): SGHAT, FQNNGV. The CDR3 is 15 residues long. Deletions cut 5 bases from V and 8 bases from J, with 19 bases between. Looking up the rest from reference TRBV11-2 and TRBJ2-1 gives the full variable domain: EAGVAQSPRYKIIEKRQSVAFWCNPISGHATLYWYQQILGQGPKLLIQFQNNGVVDDSQLPKDRFSAERLKGVDSTLKIQPAKLEDSAVYLCASSALGLASDEQFFGPGTRLTVL.

The chain links TRBV5-1 to TRBJ1-1; D is unclear. V lost 3 bases and J lost 1, with 13 bases in between. Germline V lookup: CDR1 SGHRS, CDR2 YFSETQ. This CDR3 contains 15 residues. CDR3 nucleotides: TGCGCCAGCAGCTCCTTCGGACCGCAGAACACTGAAGCTTTCTTT. Residues: CASSSFGPQNTEAFF.